This TCR beta chain is drawn from a study of cytomegalovirus exposure and HLA in healthy donors. Of note for this clone: Its matching antigen is unknown.

Trimming took off 5 bases at V and 5 bases at J, with 15 bases between the two ends. This CDR3 is built from 14 residues. Germline V gene lookup returns CDR1 MNHEY and CDR2 SMNVEV (reference sequence). Broader study findings: The study designated fewer than 200 TCR beta chains cytomegalovirus-associated.

Primers for the PCR totalled 60 Vbeta and 13 Jbeta. The protocol was immunoSEQ multiplex PCR, while the TCRdb copy is restricted to in-frame clones and leaves out a portion. Of around 110,000 clones listed, 81% are singletons. The source material was PBMCs. The clonotype was recovered from a woman aged 25 to 39 in good health and CMV-seronegative. V is TRBV27 and J is TRBJ1-1, with D maybe TRBD1 (5 bases). CDR3 nucleotides: TGTGCCAGCAGTACAGGAGGGTTAGGAACTGAAGCTTTCTTT. Translated, it gives CASSTGGLGTEAFF.